The source of this T cell receptor (beta chain) is a study of shared clonotypes between healthy human individuals. Replicate PCRs run on sorted subsets employed approximately 0.2 ug DNA, roughly 30,000 T cell genomes. Sequenced by immunoSEQ multiplex PCR; TCRdb stores in-frame clones only, minus some. The sample includes approximately 2.5 million clones, more than 80% of them seen just once. Germline V gene sequence: CDR1 KGHSH, CDR2 LQKENI. The length of the CDR3 is 14 residues. V gave up 6 bases and J gave up 8 bases, with 19 bases separating them. The source is a man aged 18 to 30 in good health. What was sequenced was naive CD4+ T cells sorted from blood. Regarding subset: CD45RA+ positively selected. V gene TRBV18 combines with J gene TRBJ1-2, with a tentative D call TRBD1 (6 bases). CDR3 amino acids: CASSTMGQGNGYTF. CDR3 nucleotide sequence: TGTGCCAGCTCTACTATGGGGCAGGGGAACGGCTACACCTTC.